Below are 8 T cell receptor beta chains sequenced from a single sample in a study of graft-versus-host responses after intestinal transplantation. TCRdb's copy holds only in-frame clones and misses some; the assay was immunoSEQ multiplex PCR. Of about 51,000 clones listed, around 95% were seen once; the top ten hold 0.2% to 0.25%. These TCRs' antigens remain unknown. The sample in question was unstimulated CD8+ T cells sorted from spleen or lymph node cells, obtained before transplant. These receptors were obtained from a human donor who was the organ donor for an intestinal transplant.

V and J are TRBV11-3 and TRBJ1-1; the D gene is possibly TRBD1 (5 bases). Trimming took 5 bases from V and 4 from J, leaving 17 bases between them. The CDR3 has 15 amino acids. Germline-derived CDR1 and CDR2 are SGHNT and YENEEA. In DNA form, the CDR3 reads TGTGCCAGCAGCCCCAACTCCGGGACCGTCACTGAAGCTTTCTTT. It is translated as CASSPNSGTVTEAFF.

V gene TRBV29-1 combines with J gene TRBJ2-5, with TRBD2 as a possible D gene (7 bases). CDR1 SQVTM and CDR2 ANQGSEA come from the germline V gene. Trimming left V 0 bases short and J 2 bases short, with 13 bases between. The CDR3 is 15 residues long. The CDR3 sequence: CSVEEGGGVQETQYF. The CDR3 coding sequence is TGCAGCGTTGAAGAAGGCGGGGGCGTACAAGAGACCCAGTACTTC. Using reference TRBV29-1 and TRBJ2-5 for the parts outside the CDR3, the full variable domain is SAVISQKPSRDICQRGTSLTIQCQVDSQVTMMFWYRQQPGQSLTLIATANQGSEATYESGFVIDKFPISRPNLTFSTLTVSNMSPEDSSIYLCSVEEGGGVQETQYFGPGTRLLVL.

This chain links TRBV27 with TRBJ1-4; D uncertain. From germline, CDR1 is MNHEY and CDR2 SMNVEV (reference sequence). Trimming took off 3 bases at V and 7 bases at J, with 9 bases between the two ends. This CDR3 spans 13 amino acids. CDR3: CASSFLPIEKLFF. DNA of the CDR3: TGTGCCAGCAGTTTCCTCCCGATTGAAAAACTGTTTTTT. The full variable domain, in which reference TRBV27 and TRBJ1-4 provide the parts outside the CDR3, is EAQVTQNPRYLITVTGKKLTVTCSQNMNHEYMSWYRQDPGLGLRQIYYSMNVEVTDKGDVPEGYKVSRKEKRNFPLILESPSPNQTSLYFCASSFLPIEKLFFGSGTQLSVL.

V and J are TRBV5-6 and TRBJ1-1; D remains unclear. The CDR3 totals 14 residues. Germline loops: CDR1 SGHDT, CDR2 YYEEEE. Trimming stripped 1 base from V and 1 base from J, with 8 bases between. The CDR3 reads CASSLSPANTEAFF. CDR3 coding DNA: TGTGCCAGCAGCTTGTCTCCAGCGAACACTGAAGCTTTCTTT.

This clone has a single count. This chain joins TRBV7-6 and TRBJ2-1, with TRBD2 matching over 11 bases. The CDR3 has 15 residues. CDR1 SGHVS and CDR2 FNYEAQ come from the germline V gene. V shed 3 bases, J shed 7 bases, and the junction held 5 bases outside the gene matches. The CDR3 spells CASSFGLAGGNEQFF. CDR3 nucleotide sequence: TGTGCCAGCAGCTTTGGCCTAGCGGGGGGAAATGAGCAGTTCTTC.

V and J are TRBV5-6 and TRBJ1-4, with D maybe TRBD1 (5 bases). V gave up 0 bases and J gave up 7 bases, with 16 bases separating them. Germline CDR1 reads SGHDT; CDR2 reads YYEEEE. The CDR3 runs to 16 residues. The CDR3: CASSLARRGGTEKLFF. CDR3 coding DNA: TGTGCCAGCAGCTTGGCAAGGCGCGGGGGGACTGAAAAACTGTTTTTT. Full variable domain (remainder filled in from reference TRBV5-6 and TRBJ1-4): DAGVTQSPTHLIKTRGQQVTLRCSPKSGHDTVSWYQQALGQGPQFIFQYYEEEERQRGNFPDRFSGHQFPNYSSELNVNALLLGDSALYLCASSLARRGGTEKLFFGSGTQLSVL.

CDR3 amino acids: CASSPSGTGVPIRSYEQYF. The DNA of the CDR3 is TGTGCCAGCAGCCCGTCAGGTACAGGGGTTCCAATTCGTTCCTACGAGCAGTACTTC. The chain joins TRBV5-6 to TRBJ2-7; 7 nucleotides match TRBD1. The CDR3 length is 19 residues. V trimming: 4 bases; J trimming: 1 base; junction bases outside the gene matches: 20. From germline, CDR1 is SGHDT and CDR2 YYEEEE.

The gene calls are TRBV7-9 and TRBJ1-1, with D uncertain. Germline loops: CDR1 SEHNR, CDR2 FQNEAQ (reference sequence). This CDR3 contains 14 residues. Trimming took off 3 bases at V and 2 bases at J, with 10 bases between the two ends. The CDR3 loop reads CASSLDPTNTEAFF. In DNA, the CDR3 is TGTGCCAGCAGCTTGGACCCGACCAACACTGAAGCTTTCTTT. The variable domain in full, completed from reference TRBV7-9 and TRBJ1-1, reads DTGVSQNPRHKITKRGQNVTFRCDPISEHNRLYWYRQTLGQGPEFLTYFQNEAQLEKSRLLSDRFSAERPKGSFSTLEIQRTEQGDSAMYLCASSLDPTNTEAFFGQGTRLTVV.